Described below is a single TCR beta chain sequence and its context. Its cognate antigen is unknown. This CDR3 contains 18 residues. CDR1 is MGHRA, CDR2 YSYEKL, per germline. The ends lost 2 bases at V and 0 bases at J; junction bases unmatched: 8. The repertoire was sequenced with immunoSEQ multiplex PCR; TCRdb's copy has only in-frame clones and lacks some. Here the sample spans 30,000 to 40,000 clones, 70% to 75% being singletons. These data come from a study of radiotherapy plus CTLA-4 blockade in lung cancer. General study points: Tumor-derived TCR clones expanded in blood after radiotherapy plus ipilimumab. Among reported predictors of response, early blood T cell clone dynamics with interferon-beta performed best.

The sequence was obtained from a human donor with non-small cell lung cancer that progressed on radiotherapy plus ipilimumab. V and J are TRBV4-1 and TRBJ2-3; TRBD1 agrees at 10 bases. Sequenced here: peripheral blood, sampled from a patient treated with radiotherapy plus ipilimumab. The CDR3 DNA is TGCGCCAGCAGCCAATGGGACAGGGGCTCCGGCAGCACAGATACGCAGTATTTT. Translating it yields CASSQWDRGSGSTDTQYF.